This T cell receptor beta chain was recovered during a study of T-cell reconstitution after alpha-beta-depleted transplantation in children. The CDR3 sequence is 13 residues long. With V trimmed by 5 bases and J by 2 bases, 5 bases remained unmatched. Germline values: CDR1 SQVTM, CDR2 ANQGSEA. Unique molecular identifiers tagged the TCRbeta library. TCRdb re-called the PCR reads with MiXCR, one entry per CDR3 protein. The table has around 600,000 distinct CDR3 sequences, approximately 16% seen once. This clonotype has a count of ten or more. Sequencing used PBMCs from the stem cell graft donor, obtained from the stem cell graft. The V and J genes are TRBV29-1 and TRBJ2-7; TRBD1 matches at 8 bases. This receptor was identified in a human donor who donated a stem cell graft to a child with acute myeloid leukemia. CDR3 DNA sequence: TGCAGCGTTAGACAGGGGTCGACCTACGAGCAGTACTTC. Amino acid sequence: CSVRQGSTYEQYF.